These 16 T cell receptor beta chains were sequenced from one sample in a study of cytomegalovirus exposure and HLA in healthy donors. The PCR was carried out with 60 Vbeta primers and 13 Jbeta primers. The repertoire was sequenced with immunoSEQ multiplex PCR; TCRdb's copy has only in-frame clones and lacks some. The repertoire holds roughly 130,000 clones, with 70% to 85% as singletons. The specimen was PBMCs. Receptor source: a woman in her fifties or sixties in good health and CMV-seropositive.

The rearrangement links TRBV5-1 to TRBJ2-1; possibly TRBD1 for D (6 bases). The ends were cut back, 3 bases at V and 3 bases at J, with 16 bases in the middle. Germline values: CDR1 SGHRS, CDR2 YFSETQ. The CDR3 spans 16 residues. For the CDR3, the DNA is TGCGCCAGCAGCTCCGGCCTGGACAGTTTCTACAATGAGCAGTTCTTC. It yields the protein CASSSGLDSFYNEQFF. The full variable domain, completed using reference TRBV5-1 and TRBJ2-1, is KAGVTQTPRYLIKTRGQQVTLSCSPISGHRSVSWYQQTPGQGLQFLFEYFSETQRNKGNFPGRFSGRQFSNSRSEMNVSTLELGDSALYLCASSSGLDSFYNEQFFGPGTRLTVL.

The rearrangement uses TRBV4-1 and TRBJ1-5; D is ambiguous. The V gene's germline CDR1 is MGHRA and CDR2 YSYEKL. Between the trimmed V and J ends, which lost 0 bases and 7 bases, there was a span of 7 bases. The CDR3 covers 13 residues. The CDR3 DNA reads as TGCGCCAGCAGCCAAGATTCGCGACAGCCCCAGCATTTT. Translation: CASSQDSRQPQHF.

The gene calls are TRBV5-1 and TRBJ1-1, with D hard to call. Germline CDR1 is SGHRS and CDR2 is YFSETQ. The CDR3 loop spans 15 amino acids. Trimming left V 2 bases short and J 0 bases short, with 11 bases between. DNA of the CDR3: TGCGCCAGCAGCTTTTCCCCTACCATGAACACTGAAGCTTTCTTT. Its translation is CASSFSPTMNTEAFF.

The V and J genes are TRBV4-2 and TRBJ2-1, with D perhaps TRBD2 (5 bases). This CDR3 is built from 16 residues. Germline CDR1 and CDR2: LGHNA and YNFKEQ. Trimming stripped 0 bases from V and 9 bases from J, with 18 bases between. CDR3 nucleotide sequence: TGTGCCAGCAGCCAAGAGGTTAGCGCGATGATGGGTGAGCAGTTCTTC. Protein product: CASSQEVSAMMGEQFF.

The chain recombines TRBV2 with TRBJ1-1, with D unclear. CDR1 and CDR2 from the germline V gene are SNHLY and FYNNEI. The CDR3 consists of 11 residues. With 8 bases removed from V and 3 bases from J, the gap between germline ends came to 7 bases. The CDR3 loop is CASLGDTEAFF. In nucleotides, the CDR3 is TGTGCCAGCCTAGGCGACACTGAAGCTTTCTTT.

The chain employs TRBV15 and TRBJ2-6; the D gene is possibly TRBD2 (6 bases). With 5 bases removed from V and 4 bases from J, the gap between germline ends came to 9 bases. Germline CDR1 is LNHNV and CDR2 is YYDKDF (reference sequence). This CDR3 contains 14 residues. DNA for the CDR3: TGTGCCACCAGCGCGGGGTCCGGGGCCAACGTCCTGACTTTC. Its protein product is CATSAGSGANVLTF.

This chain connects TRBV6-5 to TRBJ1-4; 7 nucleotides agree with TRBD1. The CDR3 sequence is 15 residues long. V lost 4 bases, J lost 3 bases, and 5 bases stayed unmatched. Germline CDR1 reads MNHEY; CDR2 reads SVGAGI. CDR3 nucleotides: TGTGCCAGCAGTTCCGACAGGGTCTCTAATGAAAAACTGTTTTTT. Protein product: CASSSDRVSNEKLFF.

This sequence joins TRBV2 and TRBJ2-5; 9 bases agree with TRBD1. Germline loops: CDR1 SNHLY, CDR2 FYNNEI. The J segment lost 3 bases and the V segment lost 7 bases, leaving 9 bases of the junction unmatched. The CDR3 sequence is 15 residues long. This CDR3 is CASTSTRTGEETQYF. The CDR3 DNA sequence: TGTGCCAGCACCTCCACCCGGACAGGGGAAGAGACCCAGTACTTC. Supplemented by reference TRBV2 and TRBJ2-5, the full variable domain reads EPEVTQTPSHQVTQMGQEVILRCVPISNHLYFYWYRQILGQKVEFLVSFYNNEISEKSEIFDDQFSVERPDGSNFTLKIRSTKLEDSAMYFCASTSTRTGEETQYFGPGTRLLVL.

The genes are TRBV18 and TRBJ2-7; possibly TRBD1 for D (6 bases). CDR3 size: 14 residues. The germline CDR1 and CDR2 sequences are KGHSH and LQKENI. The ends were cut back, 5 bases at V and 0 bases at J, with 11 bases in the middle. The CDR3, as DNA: TGTGCCAGCTCAAGACGACAGGACTCCTACGAGCAGTACTTC. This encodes CASSRRQDSYEQYF.

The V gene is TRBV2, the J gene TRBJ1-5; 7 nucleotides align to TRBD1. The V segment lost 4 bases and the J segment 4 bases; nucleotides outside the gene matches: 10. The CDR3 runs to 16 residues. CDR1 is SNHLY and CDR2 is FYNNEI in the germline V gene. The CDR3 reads CASSGTGPSHNQPQHF. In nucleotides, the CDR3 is TGTGCCAGCAGTGGGACAGGCCCGTCGCATAATCAGCCCCAGCATTTT. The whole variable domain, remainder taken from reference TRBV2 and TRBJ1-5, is EPEVTQTPSHQVTQMGQEVILRCVPISNHLYFYWYRQILGQKVEFLVSFYNNEISEKSEIFDDQFSVERPDGSNFTLKIRSTKLEDSAMYFCASSGTGPSHNQPQHFGDGTRLSIL.

The CDR3 sequence: CASSLGGGSAETQYF. The CDR3 DNA follows: TGTGCCAGCAGCTTAGGGGGCGGGAGCGCGGAGACCCAGTACTTC. The chain has TRBV7-2 and TRBJ2-5; 7 bases are shared with TRBD2. The CDR3 covers 15 residues. Germline lookup yields CDR1 SGHTA and CDR2 FQGNSA. V lost 1 base and J lost 5; bases outside the gene matches: 7.

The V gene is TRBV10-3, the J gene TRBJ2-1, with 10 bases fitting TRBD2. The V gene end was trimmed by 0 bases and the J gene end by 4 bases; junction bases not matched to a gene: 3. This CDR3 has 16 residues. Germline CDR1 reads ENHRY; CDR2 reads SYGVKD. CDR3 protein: CAISESSGGRYNEQFF. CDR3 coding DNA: TGTGCCATCAGTGAGTCTAGCGGGGGGCGATACAATGAGCAGTTCTTC.

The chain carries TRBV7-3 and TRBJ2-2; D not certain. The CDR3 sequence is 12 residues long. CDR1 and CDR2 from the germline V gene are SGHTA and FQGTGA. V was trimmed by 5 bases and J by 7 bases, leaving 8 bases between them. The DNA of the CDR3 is TGTGCCAGCAGCCCAGGCTACGGGGAGCTGTTTTTT. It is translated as CASSPGYGELFF.

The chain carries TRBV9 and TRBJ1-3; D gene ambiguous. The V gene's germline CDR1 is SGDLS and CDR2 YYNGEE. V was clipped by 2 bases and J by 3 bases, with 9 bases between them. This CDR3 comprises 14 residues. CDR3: CASSVRHVGNTIYF. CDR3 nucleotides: TGTGCCAGCAGCGTGAGACACGTTGGAAACACCATATATTTT.

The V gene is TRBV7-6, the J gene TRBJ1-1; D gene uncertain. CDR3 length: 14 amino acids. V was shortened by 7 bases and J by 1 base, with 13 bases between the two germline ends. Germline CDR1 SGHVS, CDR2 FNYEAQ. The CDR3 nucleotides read TGTGCCAGCACAAATAGGGAGGCGAACACTGAAGCTTTCTTT. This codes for CASTNREANTEAFF. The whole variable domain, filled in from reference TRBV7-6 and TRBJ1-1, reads GAGVSQSPRYKVTKRGQDVALRCDPISGHVSLYWYRQALGQGPEFLTYFNYEAQQDKSGLPNDRFSAERPEGSISTLTIQRTEQRDSAMYRCASTNREANTEAFFGQGTRLTVV.

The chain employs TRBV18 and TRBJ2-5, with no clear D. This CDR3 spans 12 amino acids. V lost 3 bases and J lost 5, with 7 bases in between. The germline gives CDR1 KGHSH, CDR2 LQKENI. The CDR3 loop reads CASSPREETQYF. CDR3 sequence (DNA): TGTGCCAGCTCACCTCGCGAGGAGACCCAGTACTTC.